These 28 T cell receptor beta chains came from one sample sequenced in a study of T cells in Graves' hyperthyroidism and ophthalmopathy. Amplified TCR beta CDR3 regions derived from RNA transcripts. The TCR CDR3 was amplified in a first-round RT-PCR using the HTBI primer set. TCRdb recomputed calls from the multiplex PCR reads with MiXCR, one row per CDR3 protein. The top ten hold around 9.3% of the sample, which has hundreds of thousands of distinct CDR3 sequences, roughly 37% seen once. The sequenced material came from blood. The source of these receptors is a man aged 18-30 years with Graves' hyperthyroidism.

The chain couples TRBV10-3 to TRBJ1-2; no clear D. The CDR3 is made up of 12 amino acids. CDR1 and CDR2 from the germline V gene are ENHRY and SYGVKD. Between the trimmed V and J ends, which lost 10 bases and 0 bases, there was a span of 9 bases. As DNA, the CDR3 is TGTGCCAGCTTGCTAACTAACTATGGCTACACCTTC. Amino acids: CASLLTNYGYTF.

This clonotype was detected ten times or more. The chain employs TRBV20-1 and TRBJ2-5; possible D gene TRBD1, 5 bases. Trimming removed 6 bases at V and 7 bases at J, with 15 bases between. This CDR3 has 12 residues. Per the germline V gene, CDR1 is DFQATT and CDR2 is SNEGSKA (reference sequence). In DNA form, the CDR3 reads TGCAGTGCCCAAGTCCTAACAGGGACCCAGTACTTC. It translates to CSAQVLTGTQYF.

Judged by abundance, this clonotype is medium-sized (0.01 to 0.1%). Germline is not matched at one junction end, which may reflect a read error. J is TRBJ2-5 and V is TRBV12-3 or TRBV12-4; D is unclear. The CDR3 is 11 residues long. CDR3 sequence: CASSLGETQYF. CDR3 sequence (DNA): TGTGCCAGCAGCTTAGGAGAGACCCAGTACTTC.

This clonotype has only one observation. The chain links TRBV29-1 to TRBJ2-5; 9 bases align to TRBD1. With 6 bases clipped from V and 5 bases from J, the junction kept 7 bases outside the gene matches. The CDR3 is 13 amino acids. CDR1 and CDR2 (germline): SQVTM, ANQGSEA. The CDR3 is CSVRTGAYETQYF. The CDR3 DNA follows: TGCAGCGTCCGGACAGGGGCCTACGAGACCCAGTACTTC.

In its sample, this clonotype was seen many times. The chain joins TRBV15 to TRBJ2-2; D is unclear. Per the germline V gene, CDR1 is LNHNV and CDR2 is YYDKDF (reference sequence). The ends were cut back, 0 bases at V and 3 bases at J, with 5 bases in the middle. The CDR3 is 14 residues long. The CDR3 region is CATSRDSHTGELFF. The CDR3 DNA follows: TGTGCCACCAGCAGAGATAGCCACACCGGGGAGCTGTTTTTT.

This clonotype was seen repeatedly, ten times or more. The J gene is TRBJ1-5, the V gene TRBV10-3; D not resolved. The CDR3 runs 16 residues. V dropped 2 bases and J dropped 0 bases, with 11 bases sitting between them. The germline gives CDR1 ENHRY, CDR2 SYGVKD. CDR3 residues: CAISERSADSNQPQHF. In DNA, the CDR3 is TGTGCCATCAGTGAGCGTTCGGCCGATAGCAATCAGCCCCAGCATTTT.

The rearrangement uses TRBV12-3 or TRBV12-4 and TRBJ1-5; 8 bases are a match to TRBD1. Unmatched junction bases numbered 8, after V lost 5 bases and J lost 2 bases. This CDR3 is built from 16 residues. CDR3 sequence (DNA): TGTGCCAGCAGTCCCCACACAGGGGGAGGCAATCAGCCCCAGCATTTT. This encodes CASSPHTGGGNQPQHF.

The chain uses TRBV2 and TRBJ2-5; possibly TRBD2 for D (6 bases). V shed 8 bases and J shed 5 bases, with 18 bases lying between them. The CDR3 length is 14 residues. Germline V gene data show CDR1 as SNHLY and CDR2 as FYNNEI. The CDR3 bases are TGTGCCAGCCGCTATACGGGGGAGTGGGAGACCCAGTACTTC. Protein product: CASRYTGEWETQYF.

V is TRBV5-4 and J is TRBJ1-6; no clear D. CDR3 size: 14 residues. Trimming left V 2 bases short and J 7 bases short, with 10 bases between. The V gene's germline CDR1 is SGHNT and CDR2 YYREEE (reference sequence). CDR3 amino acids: CASSFRGENSPLHF. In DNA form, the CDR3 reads TGTGCCAGCAGCTTTCGGGGTGAAAATTCACCCCTCCACTTT.

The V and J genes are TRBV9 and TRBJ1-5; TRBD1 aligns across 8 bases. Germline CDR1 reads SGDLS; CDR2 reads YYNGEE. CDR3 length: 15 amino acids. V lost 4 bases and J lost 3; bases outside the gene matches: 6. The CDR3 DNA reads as TGTGCCAGCAGCTCAGAGGGACAGGCCAATCAGCCCCAGCATTTT. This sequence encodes CASSSEGQANQPQHF. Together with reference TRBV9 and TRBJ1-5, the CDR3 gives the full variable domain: DSGVTQTPKHLITATGQRVTLRCSPRSGDLSVYWYQQSLDQGLQFLIQYYNGEERAKGNILERFSAQQFPDLHSELNLSSLELGDSALYFCASSSEGQANQPQHFGDGTRLSIL.

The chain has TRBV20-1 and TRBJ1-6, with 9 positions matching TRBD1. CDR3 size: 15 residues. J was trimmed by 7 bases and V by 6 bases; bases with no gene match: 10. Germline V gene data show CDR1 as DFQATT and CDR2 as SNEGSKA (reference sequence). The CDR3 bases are TGCAGTGCCGGCTCCGGGACAGGGCCCAATTCACCCCTCCACTTT. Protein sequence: CSAGSGTGPNSPLHF.

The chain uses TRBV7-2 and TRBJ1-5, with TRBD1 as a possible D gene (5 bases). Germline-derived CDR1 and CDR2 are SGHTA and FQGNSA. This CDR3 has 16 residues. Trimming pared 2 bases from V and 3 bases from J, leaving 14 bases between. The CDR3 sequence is CASSLNRRQLNQPQHF. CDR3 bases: TGTGCCAGCAGCTTAAATAGGAGACAGCTCAATCAGCCCCAGCATTTT.

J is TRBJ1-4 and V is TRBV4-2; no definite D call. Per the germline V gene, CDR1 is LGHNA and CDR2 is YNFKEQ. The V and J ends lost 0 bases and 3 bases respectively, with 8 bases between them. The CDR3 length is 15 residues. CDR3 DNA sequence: TGTGCCAGCAGCCAAGAAAGGGTTCCTAATGAAAAACTGTTTTTT. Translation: CASSQERVPNEKLFF.

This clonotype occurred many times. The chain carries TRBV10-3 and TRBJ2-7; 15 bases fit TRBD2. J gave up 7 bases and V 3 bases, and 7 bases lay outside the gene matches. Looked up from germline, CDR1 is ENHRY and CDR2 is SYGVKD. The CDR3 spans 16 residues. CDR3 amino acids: CAISDNPGLAGGEQYF. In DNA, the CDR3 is TGTGCCATCAGTGACAACCCGGGACTAGCGGGAGGTGAGCAGTACTTC.

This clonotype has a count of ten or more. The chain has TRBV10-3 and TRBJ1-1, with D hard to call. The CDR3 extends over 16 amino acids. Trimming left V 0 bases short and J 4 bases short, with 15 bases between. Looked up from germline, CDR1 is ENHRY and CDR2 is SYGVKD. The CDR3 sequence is CAISESSRILFTEAFF. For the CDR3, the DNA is TGTGCCATCAGTGAGTCGAGTAGGATCCTATTCACTGAAGCTTTCTTT.

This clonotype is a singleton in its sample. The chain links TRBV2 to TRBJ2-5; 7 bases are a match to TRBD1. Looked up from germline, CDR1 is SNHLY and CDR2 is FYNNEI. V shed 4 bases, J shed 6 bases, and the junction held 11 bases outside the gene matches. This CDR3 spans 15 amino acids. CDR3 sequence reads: CASSAQGVGSQTQYF. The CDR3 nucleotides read TGTGCCAGCAGTGCCCAGGGGGTAGGGAGTCAGACCCAGTACTTC. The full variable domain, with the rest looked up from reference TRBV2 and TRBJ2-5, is EPEVTQTPSHQVTQMGQEVILRCVPISNHLYFYWYRQILGQKVEFLVSFYNNEISEKSEIFDDQFSVERPDGSNFTLKIRSTKLEDSAMYFCASSAQGVGSQTQYFGPGTRLLVL.

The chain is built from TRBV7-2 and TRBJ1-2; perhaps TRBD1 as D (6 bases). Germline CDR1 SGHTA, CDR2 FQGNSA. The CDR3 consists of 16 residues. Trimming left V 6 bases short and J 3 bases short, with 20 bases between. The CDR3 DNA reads TGTGCCAGCAGTCCCGTAGGGACAACAGGGTACTATGGCTACACCTTC. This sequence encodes CASSPVGTTGYYGYTF.

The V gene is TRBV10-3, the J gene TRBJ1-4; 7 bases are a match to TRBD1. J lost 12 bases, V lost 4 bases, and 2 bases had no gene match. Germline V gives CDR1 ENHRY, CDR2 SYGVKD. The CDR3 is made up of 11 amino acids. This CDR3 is CAISADRELFF. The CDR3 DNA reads TGTGCCATCAGTGCCGACAGGGAACTGTTTTTT.

The CDR3 here is CAISDPGTLNEKLFF. The CDR3 nucleotides are TGTGCCATCAGTGACCCCGGGACACTAAATGAAAAACTGTTTTTT. This sequence joins TRBV10-3 and TRBJ1-4; tentatively, D is TRBD1 (6 bases). Trimming removed 3 bases from V and 5 bases from J, with 13 bases in between. In germline, CDR1 is ENHRY, CDR2 SYGVKD. The CDR3 has 15 residues.

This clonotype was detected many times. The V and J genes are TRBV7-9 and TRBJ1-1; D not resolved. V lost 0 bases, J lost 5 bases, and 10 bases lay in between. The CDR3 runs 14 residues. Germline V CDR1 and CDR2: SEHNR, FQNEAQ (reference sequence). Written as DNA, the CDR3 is TGTGCCAGCAGCTTAGCGCCTTGGGAAACTGAAGCTTTCTTT. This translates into CASSLAPWETEAFF.

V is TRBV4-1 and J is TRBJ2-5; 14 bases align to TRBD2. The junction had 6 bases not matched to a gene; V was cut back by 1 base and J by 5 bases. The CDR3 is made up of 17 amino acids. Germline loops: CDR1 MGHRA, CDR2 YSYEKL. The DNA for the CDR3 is TGCGCCAGCAGCCAAGGTCCGGGACTAGCGGGAGATGAGACCCAGTACTTC. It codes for CASSQGPGLAGDETQYF.

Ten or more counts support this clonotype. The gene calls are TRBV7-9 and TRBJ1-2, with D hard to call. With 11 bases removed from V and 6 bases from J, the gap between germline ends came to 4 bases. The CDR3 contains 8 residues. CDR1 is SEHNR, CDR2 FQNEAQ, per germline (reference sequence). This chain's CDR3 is CAFDGYTF. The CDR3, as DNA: TGTGCCTTCGATGGCTACACCTTC.

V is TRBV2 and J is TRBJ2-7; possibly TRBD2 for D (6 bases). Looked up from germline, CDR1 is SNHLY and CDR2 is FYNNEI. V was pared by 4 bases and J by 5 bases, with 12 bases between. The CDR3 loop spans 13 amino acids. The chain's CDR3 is CASSGLARNEQYF. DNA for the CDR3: TGTGCCAGCAGTGGGCTAGCGAGAAACGAGCAGTACTTC.

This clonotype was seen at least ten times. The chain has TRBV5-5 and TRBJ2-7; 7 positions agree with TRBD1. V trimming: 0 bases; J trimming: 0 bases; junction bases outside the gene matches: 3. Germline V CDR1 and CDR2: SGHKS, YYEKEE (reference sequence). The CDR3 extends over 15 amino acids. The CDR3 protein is CASSLATGSSYEQYF. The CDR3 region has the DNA TGTGCCAGCAGCTTGGCGACAGGGAGCTCCTACGAGCAGTACTTC.

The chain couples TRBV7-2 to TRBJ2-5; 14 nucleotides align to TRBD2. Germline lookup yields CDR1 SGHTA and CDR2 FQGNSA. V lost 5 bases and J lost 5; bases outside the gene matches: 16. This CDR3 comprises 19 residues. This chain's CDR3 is CASSPGTSGSIHRGETQYF. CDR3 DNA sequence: TGTGCCAGCAGCCCAGGGACTAGCGGGAGCATCCATCGCGGCGAGACCCAGTACTTC.

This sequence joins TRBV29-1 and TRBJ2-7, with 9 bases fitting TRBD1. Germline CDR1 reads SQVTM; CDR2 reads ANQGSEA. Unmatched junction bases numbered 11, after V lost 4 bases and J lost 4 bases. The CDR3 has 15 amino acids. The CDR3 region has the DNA TGCAGCGTTGGATGGGGTGAGGGACAGGGATACGAGCAGTACTTC. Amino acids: CSVGWGEGQGYEQYF.

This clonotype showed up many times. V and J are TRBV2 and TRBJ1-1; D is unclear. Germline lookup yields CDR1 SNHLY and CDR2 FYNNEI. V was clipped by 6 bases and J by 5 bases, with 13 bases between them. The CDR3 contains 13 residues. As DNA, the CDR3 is TGTGCCAGCAGCGTCACCCGGGAAACTGAAGCTTTCTTT. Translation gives CASSVTRETEAFF. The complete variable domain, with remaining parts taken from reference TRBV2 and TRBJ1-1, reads EPEVTQTPSHQVTQMGQEVILRCVPISNHLYFYWYRQILGQKVEFLVSFYNNEISEKSEIFDDQFSVERPDGSNFTLKIRSTKLEDSAMYFCASSVTRETEAFFGQGTRLTVV.

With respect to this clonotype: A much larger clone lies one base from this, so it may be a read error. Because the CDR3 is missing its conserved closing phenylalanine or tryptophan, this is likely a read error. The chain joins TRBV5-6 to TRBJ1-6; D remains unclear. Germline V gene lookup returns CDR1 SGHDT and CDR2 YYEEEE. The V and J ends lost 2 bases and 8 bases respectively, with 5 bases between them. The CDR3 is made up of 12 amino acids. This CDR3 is CASSFRDSPLHL. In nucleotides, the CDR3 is TGTGCCAGCAGCTTTCGGGATTCACCCCTCCACCTT.